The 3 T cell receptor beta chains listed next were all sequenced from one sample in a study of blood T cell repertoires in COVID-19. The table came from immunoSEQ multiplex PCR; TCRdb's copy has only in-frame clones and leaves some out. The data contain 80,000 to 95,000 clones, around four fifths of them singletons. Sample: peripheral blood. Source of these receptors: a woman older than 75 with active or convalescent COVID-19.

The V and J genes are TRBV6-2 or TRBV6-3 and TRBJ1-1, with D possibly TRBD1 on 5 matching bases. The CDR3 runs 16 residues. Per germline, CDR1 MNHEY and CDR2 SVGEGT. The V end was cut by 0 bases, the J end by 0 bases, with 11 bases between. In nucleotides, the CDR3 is TGTGCCAGCAGTTACTCGGGACTCCCAGTGAACACTGAAGCTTTCTTT. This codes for CASSYSGLPVNTEAFF.

CDR3 bases: TGTGCCAGTAGTCCGAGGGGGGGGAATGAGCAGTTCTTC. Residues: CASSPRGGNEQFF. V gene TRBV19 combines with J gene TRBJ2-1, with a possible D match to TRBD2 (7 bases). The CDR3 length is 13 residues. Between the trimmed V and J ends, which lost 5 bases and 7 bases, there was a span of 12 bases. Germline CDR1 is LNHDA and CDR2 is SQIVND (reference sequence).

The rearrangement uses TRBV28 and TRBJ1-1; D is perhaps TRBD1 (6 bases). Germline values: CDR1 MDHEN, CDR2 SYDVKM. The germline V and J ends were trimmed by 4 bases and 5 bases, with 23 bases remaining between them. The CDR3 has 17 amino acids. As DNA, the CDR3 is TGTGCCAGCAGTTCTCCCCCGGGATCAGGGAGGGGGACTGAAGCTTTCTTT. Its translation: CASSSPPGSGRGTEAFF. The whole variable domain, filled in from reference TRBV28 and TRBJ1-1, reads DVKVTQSSRYLVKRTGEKVFLECVQDMDHENMFWYRQDPGLGLRLIYFSYDVKMKEKGDIPEGYSVSREKKERFSLILESASTNQTSMYLCASSSPPGSGRGTEAFFGQGTRLTVV.